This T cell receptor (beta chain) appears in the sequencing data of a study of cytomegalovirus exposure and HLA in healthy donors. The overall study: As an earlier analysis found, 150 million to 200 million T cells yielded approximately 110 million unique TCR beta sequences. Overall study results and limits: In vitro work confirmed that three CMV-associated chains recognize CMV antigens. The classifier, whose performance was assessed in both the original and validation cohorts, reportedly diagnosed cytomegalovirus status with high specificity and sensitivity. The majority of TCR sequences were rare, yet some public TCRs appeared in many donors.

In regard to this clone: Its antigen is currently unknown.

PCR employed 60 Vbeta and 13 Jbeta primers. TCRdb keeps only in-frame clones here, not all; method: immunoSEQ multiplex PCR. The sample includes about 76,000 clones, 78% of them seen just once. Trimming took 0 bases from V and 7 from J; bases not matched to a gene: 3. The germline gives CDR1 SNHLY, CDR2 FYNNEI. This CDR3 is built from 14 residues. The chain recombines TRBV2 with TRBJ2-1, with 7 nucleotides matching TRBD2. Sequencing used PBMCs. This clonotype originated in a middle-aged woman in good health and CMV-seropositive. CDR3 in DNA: TGTGCCAGCAGTGAAGCGACTAGCAGTAATGAGCAGTTCTTC. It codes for CASSEATSSNEQFF.